The present TCR beta chain was sequenced within a study of blood T cell repertoires in COVID-19. Overall study context: Some COVID-19 samples were acute and others convalescent; all came from the United States, Italy and Spain. T cells, B-cell-depleted T cells, or PBMCs supplied cDNA or gDNA.

As originally analysed: Amplification of reference gene primers provided the estimated nucleated cell counts. Measured with immunoSEQ multiplex PCR; TCRdb has only the in-frame clones, and not every one. D and trimming come from the DNA, and the V and J calls and clone size come from that table. Of 30,000 to 40,000 clones listed, roughly 93% are singletons. The sequencing input was peripheral blood. The TCR sequence derives from a human donor in a cohort sampled during active COVID-19.

This CDR3 reads CASSEGTERGRVNQPQHF. The CDR3 DNA is TGTGCCAGCAGTGAAGGGACAGAAAGGGGACGTGTTAATCAGCCCCAGCATTTT. The chain employs TRBV6-1 and TRBJ1-5; tentative D call: TRBD1 (6 bases). This CDR3 has 18 residues. Germline values: CDR1 MNHNS, CDR2 SASEGT. The germline V and J ends were trimmed by 1 base and 4 bases, with 20 bases remaining between them.